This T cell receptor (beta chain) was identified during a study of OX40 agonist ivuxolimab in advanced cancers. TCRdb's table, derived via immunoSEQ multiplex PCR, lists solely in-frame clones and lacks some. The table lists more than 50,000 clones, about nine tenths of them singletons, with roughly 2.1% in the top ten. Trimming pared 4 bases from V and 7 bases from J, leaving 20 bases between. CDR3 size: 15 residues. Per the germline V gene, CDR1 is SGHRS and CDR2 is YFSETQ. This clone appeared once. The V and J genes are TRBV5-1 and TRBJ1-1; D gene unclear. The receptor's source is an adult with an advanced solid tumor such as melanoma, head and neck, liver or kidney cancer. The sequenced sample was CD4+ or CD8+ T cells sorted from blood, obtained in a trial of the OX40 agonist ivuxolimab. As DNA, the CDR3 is TGCGCCAGCAGCCCCACCCTTTTCCGGGGTAGTGAAGCTTTCTTT. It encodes CASSPTLFRGSEAFF.